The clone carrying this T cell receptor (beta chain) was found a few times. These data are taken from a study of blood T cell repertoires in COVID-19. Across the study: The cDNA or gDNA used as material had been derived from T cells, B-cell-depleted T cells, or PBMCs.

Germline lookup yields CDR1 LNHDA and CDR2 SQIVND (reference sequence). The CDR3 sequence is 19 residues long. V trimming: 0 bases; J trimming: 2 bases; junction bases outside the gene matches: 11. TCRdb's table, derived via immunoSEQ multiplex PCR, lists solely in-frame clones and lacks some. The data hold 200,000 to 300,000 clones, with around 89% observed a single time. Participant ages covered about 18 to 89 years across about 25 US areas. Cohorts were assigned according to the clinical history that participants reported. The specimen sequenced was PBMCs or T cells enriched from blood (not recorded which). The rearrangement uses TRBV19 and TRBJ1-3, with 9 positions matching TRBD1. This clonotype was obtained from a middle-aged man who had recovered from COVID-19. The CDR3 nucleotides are TGTGCCAGTAGTATAGACTCGCGAACAGGGGGCTTCCCTGGAAACACCATATATTTT. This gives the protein CASSIDSRTGGFPGNTIYF.